This T cell receptor beta chain was sequenced in a study of cytomegalovirus exposure and HLA in healthy donors. Study-wide results and limits: A few chains tied to CMV proved CMV antigen-specific in vitro. The investigators catalogued 150 to 200 TCR beta chains as cytomegalovirus-associated. The dataset shows that most TCR sequences were rare, while some public TCRs occurred in many donors.

While the first cohort had over 650 subjects, the donors belonged to the separate validation cohort of more than 95 subjects. A remark on this clone: Antigen unknown.

The CDR3 is 15 residues long. The V end lost 0 bases, the J end lost 7 bases, and 13 bases lay between the germline ends. CDR1 and CDR2 from the germline V gene are LNHDA and SQIVND (reference sequence). Measured with immunoSEQ multiplex PCR; TCRdb has only the in-frame clones, and not every one. The table shows approximately 190,000 clones, with 70% to 85% occurring only once. The receptor was derived from a woman aged 25 to 39 in good health and CMV-seropositive. This chain links TRBV19 with TRBJ1-5; D might be TRBD1 (6 bases). Sequences were obtained from PBMCs. CDR3 sequence: CASSIDRGWEQPQHF. The CDR3 bases are TGTGCCAGTAGTATAGACAGGGGATGGGAACAGCCCCAGCATTTT.